This TCR beta chain was observed in a study of T cells in Graves' hyperthyroidism and ophthalmopathy. As to this clonotype: Its antigen is undetermined. A read error may account for a junction end that differs from germline.

Study-level results: Blood held most thyroid clonotypes expanded above 0.001 frequency. A 13 V-J signature model discriminated ophthalmopathy versus stable hyperthyroidism.

This CDR3 region has 14 residues. Looked up from germline, CDR1 is DFQATT and CDR2 is SNEGSKA (reference sequence). The TCR beta CDR3 regions underwent amplification using RNA transcripts as the source. TCR CDR3 regions were first amplified by RT-PCR with HTBI primers. MiXCR was run by TCRdb on the multiplex PCR reads, yielding one entry per CDR3 protein. The data hold about 26,000 distinct CDR3 sequences, with around 40% observed a single time. The specimen sequenced was blood. The sequence derives from a woman aged 25 to 39 with Graves' hyperthyroidism. This rearrangement joins TRBV20-1 to TRBJ2-5; D could derive from TRBD1 or TRBD2 (5 bases each). CDR3 coding DNA: TGCAGTGCTAGTGTGGGTCTGGGGGAAGAGACCCAGTGCTTC. Amino acid sequence: CSASVGLGEETQCF.